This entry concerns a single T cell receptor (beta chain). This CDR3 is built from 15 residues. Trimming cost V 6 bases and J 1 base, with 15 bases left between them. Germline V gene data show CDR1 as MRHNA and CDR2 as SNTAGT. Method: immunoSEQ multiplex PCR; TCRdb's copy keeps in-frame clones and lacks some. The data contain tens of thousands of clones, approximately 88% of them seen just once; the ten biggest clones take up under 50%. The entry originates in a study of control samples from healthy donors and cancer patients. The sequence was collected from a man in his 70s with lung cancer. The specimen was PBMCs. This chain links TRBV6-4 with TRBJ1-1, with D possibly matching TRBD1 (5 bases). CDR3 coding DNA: TGTGCCAGCAGAACGGAGGGAGGGGCGAACACTGAAGCTTTCTTT. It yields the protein CASRTEGGANTEAFF.